Below, 26 T cell receptor beta chains from the same sample are listed, as sequenced in a study of T cell responses to AZD1222 COVID-19 vaccine. Using immunoSEQ multiplex PCR, the repertoire was profiled, and TCRdb retains in-frame clones only, with some absent. The sample includes about 150,000 clones, roughly nine tenths seen only once; the top ten take under 4%. Sequenced here: peripheral blood, sampled on day 0 of AZD1222 vaccination. Receptors were obtained from an adult in good health.

The chain uses TRBV6-1 and TRBJ1-5; D remains unclear. Germline CDR1 reads MNHNS; CDR2 reads SASEGT. This CDR3 spans 13 amino acids. V was shortened by 2 bases and J by 9 bases, with 11 bases between the two germline ends. CDR3 nucleotide sequence: TGTGCCAGCAGTGAATACGGAGGGCGGCCCCAGCATTTT. Translation: CASSEYGGRPQHF.

The V gene is TRBV6-2 or TRBV6-3, the J gene TRBJ2-6; maybe TRBD1 (6 bases). The CDR3 contains 15 residues. Germline-derived CDR1 and CDR2 are MNHEY and SVGEGT. The V and J ends lost 3 bases and 2 bases respectively, with 8 bases between them. The CDR3 DNA reads as TGTGCCAGCAGTTATTCAGGGGCTGGGGCCAACGTCCTGACTTTC. This translates into CASSYSGAGANVLTF.

V usage is TRBV6-5 and J usage is TRBJ1-2; 12 bases fit TRBD1. Trimming at V came to 4 bases and at J to 6 bases, leaving 3 bases not matched to a gene. The CDR3 contains 14 residues. Per germline, CDR1 MNHEY and CDR2 SVGAGI. The CDR3 DNA sequence: TGTGCCAGCAGTTGGGGGACAGGGGGCGATGGCTACACCTTC. Its translation is CASSWGTGGDGYTF.

The chain combines TRBV5-1 with TRBJ1-2, with D possibly TRBD1 on 5 matching bases. Germline assignment: CDR1 SGHRS and CDR2 YFSETQ. The CDR3 runs 13 residues. The V end was cut by 5 bases, the J end by 5 bases, with 13 bases between. CDR3 nucleotides: TGCGCCAGCAGTAACGGGGCTCGATATGGCTACACCTTC. Translated: CASSNGARYGYTF.

In DNA, the CDR3 is TGTGCCAGCTCACCCGACCAAGCCAACTATGGCTACACCTTC. This sequence encodes CASSPDQANYGYTF. The chain carries TRBV18 and TRBJ1-2; D remains unclear. The CDR3 has 14 residues. With 3 bases removed from V and 2 bases from J, the gap between germline ends came to 10 bases. In germline, CDR1 is KGHSH, CDR2 LQKENI.

The V gene is TRBV20-1, the J gene TRBJ1-2; D gene unclear. Trimming pared 3 bases from V and 7 bases from J, leaving 6 bases between. Germline CDR1 reads DFQATT; CDR2 reads SNEGSKA (reference sequence). This CDR3 is built from 10 residues. CDR3 residues: CSARSAGYTF. As DNA, the CDR3 is TGCAGTGCTAGGTCGGCTGGCTACACCTTC.

The chain has TRBV11-2 and TRBJ2-5; TRBD2 is a possible D gene (6 bases). CDR1 SGHAT and CDR2 FQNNGV come from the germline V gene. Between the trimmed V and J ends, which lost 1 base and 5 bases, there was a span of 17 bases. This CDR3 has 16 amino acids. The chain's CDR3 is CASSLVAMGGLETQYF. The CDR3 bases are TGTGCCAGCAGCTTAGTTGCTATGGGGGGATTGGAGACCCAGTACTTC.

This chain joins TRBV18 and TRBJ1-2, with 8 bases that match TRBD1. V lost 3 bases, J lost 5 bases, and 5 bases stayed unmatched. The germline V gene has CDR1 KGHSH and CDR2 LQKENI. This CDR3 has 14 amino acids. CDR3 DNA: TGTGCCAGCTCACCGGGACAGGTTGTTTATGGCTACACCTTC. The encoded protein is CASSPGQVVYGYTF.

This chain connects TRBV6-5 to TRBJ1-2; D perhaps matches TRBD1 (5 bases). V dropped 0 bases and J dropped 8 bases, with 19 bases sitting between them. In germline, CDR1 is MNHEY, CDR2 SVGAGI. The CDR3 length is 16 residues. CDR3 nucleotides: TGTGCCAGCAGTTACTCTACTTCCGCGGGACGTAGGGGCTACACCTTC. Protein sequence: CASSYSTSAGRRGYTF.

The chain uses TRBV5-8 and TRBJ2-3, with 7 bases matching TRBD1. The CDR3 loop spans 16 amino acids. Germline assignment: CDR1 SGHTS and CDR2 YDEGEE. Unmatched junction bases numbered 11, after V lost 2 bases and J lost 5 bases. This CDR3 reads CASSLQGILFRDTQYF. The CDR3 bases are TGTGCCAGCAGCTTACAGGGGATCTTATTCCGAGATACGCAGTATTTT.

The rearrangement uses TRBV5-4 and TRBJ2-3; D gene uncertain. Germline-derived CDR1 and CDR2 are SGHNT and YYREEE (reference sequence). Trimming stripped 7 bases from V and 0 bases from J, with 9 bases between. CDR3 length equals 13 residues. CDR3 region: CASSSLSTDTQYF. CDR3 nucleotides: TGTGCCAGCTCTTCACTGAGCACAGATACGCAGTATTTT.

CDR3 loop: CASSLPGGYNEQFF. CDR3 nucleotides: TGTGCCAGCAGCCTACCCGGCGGATACAATGAGCAGTTCTTC. The chain combines TRBV7-2 with TRBJ2-1; D ambiguous. This CDR3 comprises 14 residues. V lost 5 bases, J lost 4 bases, and 12 bases lay in between. Germline values: CDR1 SGHTA, CDR2 FQGNSA.

This clone was counted a single time. The chain employs TRBV7-2 and TRBJ1-3; unclear D gene. V was cut by 3 bases and J by 4 bases, with 10 bases left in between. The CDR3 runs 14 residues. From germline, CDR1 is SGHTA and CDR2 FQGNSA. CDR3: CASSFGDAGNTIYF. CDR3 nucleotides: TGTGCCAGCAGCTTCGGTGATGCAGGAAACACCATATATTTT.

V usage is TRBV24-1 and J usage is TRBJ2-1; TRBD2 matches at 11 bases. Germline assignment: CDR1 KGHDR and CDR2 SFDVKD. The CDR3 runs to 16 residues. Trimming removed 5 bases from V and 9 bases from J; junction bases left unmatched: 11. The CDR3 reads CATSGLLAGVGGEQFF. DNA for the CDR3: TGTGCCACCAGTGGTCTACTAGCGGGAGTAGGTGGTGAGCAGTTCTTC.

This chain joins TRBV13 and TRBJ2-2, with 9 bases that match TRBD2. V dropped 5 bases and J dropped 3; count of bases not matched to a gene: 13. Germline V gives CDR1 PRHDT, CDR2 FYEKMQ (reference sequence). There are 18 residues in the CDR3. The CDR3: CASSPVRASGTDTGELFF. The CDR3 DNA reads as TGTGCCAGCAGCCCCGTAAGGGCTAGCGGGACGGACACCGGGGAGCTGTTTTTT.

This chain uses TRBV2 with TRBJ2-7; D call uncertain. In germline, CDR1 is SNHLY, CDR2 FYNNEI. This CDR3 is 14 amino acids long. Trimming cost V 6 bases and J 3 bases, with 15 bases left between them. The CDR3 spells CASRNRAPRYEQYF. As DNA, the CDR3 is TGTGCCAGCAGGAACCGGGCCCCCCGCTACGAGCAGTACTTC. Combining the CDR3 with reference TRBV2 and TRBJ2-7 gives the whole variable domain EPEVTQTPSHQVTQMGQEVILRCVPISNHLYFYWYRQILGQKVEFLVSFYNNEISEKSEIFDDQFSVERPDGSNFTLKIRSTKLEDSAMYFCASRNRAPRYEQYFGPGTRLTVT.

This chain uses TRBV19 with TRBJ2-3; D may match TRBD1 or TRBD2 (5 bases each). V lost 3 bases to trimming and J lost 7 bases, with 20 bases between them. The CDR3 is 16 residues long. Germline-derived CDR1 and CDR2 are LNHDA and SQIVND (reference sequence). Written as DNA, the CDR3 is TGTGCCAGTAGTATCGGTCGGGGCGGCTTAACGCATACGCAGTATTTT. This sequence encodes CASSIGRGGLTHTQYF.

The CDR3 DNA follows: TGTGCCAGCAGCCAAGAGGCCCTGAGCTCCTACAATGAGCAGTTCTTC. Protein sequence: CASSQEALSSYNEQFF. The chain joins TRBV6-6 to TRBJ2-1; D unresolved. Germline loops: CDR1 MNHNY, CDR2 SVGAGI (reference sequence). CDR3 size: 16 residues. The V and J ends lost 6 bases and 0 bases respectively, with 15 bases between them.

The CDR3 DNA follows: TGTGCCAGCCGCGTAGCGGAGAGCTCCTACAATGAGCAGTTCTTC. Its translation: CASRVAESSYNEQFF. This chain connects TRBV2 to TRBJ2-1; a possible D gene is TRBD2 (6 bases). This CDR3 has 15 amino acids. Germline V gene lookup returns CDR1 SNHLY and CDR2 FYNNEI. Trimming removed 8 bases at V and 0 bases at J, with 14 bases between.

The chain recombines TRBV5-1 with TRBJ2-1, with 11 positions matching TRBD2. The length of the CDR3 is 15 residues. CDR1 and CDR2 from the germline V gene are SGHRS and YFSETQ. Losses at the gene ends were 4 bases for V and 6 bases for J; bases not matched to a gene: 6. The CDR3 coding sequence is TGCGCCAGCAGCAGAGTACTAGCGGGAGCCAATGAGCAGTTCTTC. Translation: CASSRVLAGANEQFF.

The J gene is TRBJ2-1, the V gene TRBV7-9; D ambiguous. Looked up from germline, CDR1 is SEHNR and CDR2 is FQNEAQ (reference sequence). The length of the CDR3 is 12 residues. The V end was cut by 5 bases, the J end by 8 bases, with 10 bases between. The CDR3 region is CASSSQRDEQFF. The CDR3 DNA is TGTGCCAGCAGCAGTCAGAGAGATGAGCAGTTCTTC.

This sequence joins TRBV7-2 and TRBJ2-5; possible D gene TRBD1, 8 bases. Germline values: CDR1 SGHTA, CDR2 FQGNSA. The length of the CDR3 is 14 residues. The V end was cut by 5 bases, the J end by 5 bases, with 15 bases between. The CDR3: CASSVQGGLETQYF. CDR3 nucleotides: TGTGCCAGCAGCGTACAGGGGGGGCTGGAGACCCAGTACTTC.

This chain uses TRBV3-1 (or the pseudogene TRBV3-2) with TRBJ1-2, with 9 bases fitting TRBD1. Trimming at V came to 4 bases and at J to 7 bases, leaving 19 bases not matched to a gene. This CDR3 is built from 18 residues. Germline V gene sequence: CDR1 LGHDT, CDR2 YNNKEL (reference sequence). The CDR3 DNA follows: TGTGCCAGCAGCCCTACTATGGACAGGGGCATGGGCATTGCTGGCTACACCTTC. As protein: CASSPTMDRGMGIAGYTF.

The chain links TRBV7-9 to TRBJ2-5; D might be TRBD2 (7 bases). The germline V gene encodes CDR1 SEHNR and CDR2 FQNEAQ (reference sequence). V lost 6 bases and J 1 base, leaving 21 bases between the germline ends. The CDR3 sequence is 17 residues long. The CDR3 coding sequence is TGTGCCAGCAGTTTTCCCGGGACACGGGGGGCCCAAGAGACCCAGTACTTC. It is translated as CASSFPGTRGAQETQYF.

The chain recombines TRBV25-1 with TRBJ1-1, with D perhaps TRBD1 (6 bases). Germline values: CDR1 MGHDK, CDR2 SYGVNS. V lost 4 bases and J 5 bases, leaving 11 bases between the germline ends. This CDR3 region has 13 residues. The CDR3 DNA reads TGTGCCAGCAGTGTACCTGGACAGACTGAAGCTTTCTTT. This translates into CASSVPGQTEAFF. The full variable domain, with the rest looked up from reference TRBV25-1 and TRBJ1-1, is EADIYQTPRYLVIGTGKKITLECSQTMGHDKMYWYQQDPGMELHLIHYSYGVNSTEKGDLSSESTVSRIRTEHFPLTLESARPSHTSQYLCASSVPGQTEAFFGQGTRLTVV.

DNA for the CDR3: TGTGCCAGCAGCTTCGGGGCGAACACTGAAGCTTTCTTT. It encodes CASSFGANTEAFF. The chain couples TRBV11-2 to TRBJ1-1; weak D call: TRBD1 (5 bases). Germline V CDR1 and CDR2: SGHAT, FQNNGV. The CDR3 runs to 13 residues. V was trimmed by 3 bases and J by 1 base, leaving 6 bases between them.